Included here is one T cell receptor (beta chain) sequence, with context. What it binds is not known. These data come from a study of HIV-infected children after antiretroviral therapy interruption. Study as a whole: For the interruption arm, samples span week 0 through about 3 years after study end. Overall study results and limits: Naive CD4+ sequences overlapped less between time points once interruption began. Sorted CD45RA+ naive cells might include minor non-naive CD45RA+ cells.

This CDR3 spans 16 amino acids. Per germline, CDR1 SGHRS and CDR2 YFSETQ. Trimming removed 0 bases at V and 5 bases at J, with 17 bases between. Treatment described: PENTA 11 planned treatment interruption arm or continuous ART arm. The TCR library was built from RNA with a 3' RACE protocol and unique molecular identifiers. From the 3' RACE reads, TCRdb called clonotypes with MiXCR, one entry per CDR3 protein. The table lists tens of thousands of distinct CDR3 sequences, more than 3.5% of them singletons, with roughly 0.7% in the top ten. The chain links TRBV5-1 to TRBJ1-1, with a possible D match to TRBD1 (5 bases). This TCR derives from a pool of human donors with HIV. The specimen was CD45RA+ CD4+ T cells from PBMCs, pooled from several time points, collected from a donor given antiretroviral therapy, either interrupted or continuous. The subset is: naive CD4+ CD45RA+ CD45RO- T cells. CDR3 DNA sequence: TGCGCCAGCAGCTTGGATGTCATGAGTCGGGGGACTGAAGCTTTCTTT. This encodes CASSLDVMSRGTEAFF.